This T cell receptor beta chain was profiled in a study of blood T cells in healthy people across ages. A J-beta primer mix and a sample-barcoded 5' primer were used in a second PCR of roughly 6 to 11 cycles. TCRdb reanalysed the 5' RACE reads using MiXCR and keeps one entry per CDR3 protein. This table has 630,000 or so distinct CDR3 sequences, under 30% appearing once. Overall study findings and caveats: There was no known CMV status for donors, so expanded clonotype changes were possibly confounded. Long-lived donors carried more naive CD4+ cells and greater diversity than aged donors. TCR beta diversity was tightly associated with the proportion of naive T cells.

J lost 2 bases, V lost 3 bases, and 3 bases had no gene match. Germline CDR1 reads SGHDN; CDR2 reads FVKESK. The CDR3 sequence is 16 residues long. The draw of peripheral blood yielded roughly 9.1 milliliters from each donor. This clonotype has ten or more counts. Antigen: not known. V usage is TRBV14 and J usage is TRBJ2-3, with 12 bases identical to TRBD2. The source material was blood. This receptor was obtained from an elderly woman in good health. CDR3 coding DNA: TGTGCCAGCAGCCACAGACTAGCGGGGGTCACAGATACGCAGTATTTT. As protein: CASSHRLAGVTDTQYF.